The present TCR beta chain was sequenced within a study of cytomegalovirus exposure and HLA in healthy donors. Across the whole study: An earlier analysis identified approximately 110 million unique TCR beta sequences in about 179 million T cells.

Germline V gene sequence: CDR1 DFQATT, CDR2 SNEGSKA (reference sequence). The CDR3 contains 11 residues. About this clone: Its antigen remains unidentified. A junction end diverges from the germline sequence, so it may reflect a read error.

60 Vbeta and 13 Jbeta primers were used in PCR. TCRdb keeps only in-frame clones here, not all; method: immunoSEQ multiplex PCR. Among roughly 120,000 clones listed, around 68% were seen once. Donors sampled were nominally healthy, though unrecorded immune exposures were likely. The study's findings and limits: Presence/absence analyses rested on an assumption that sequencing depth was roughly uniform across donors.

The receptor was isolated from a woman in her 50s in good health and CMV-seropositive. The chain links TRBV20-1 to TRBJ1-2, with 7 bases identical to TRBD1. The specimen was PBMCs. CDR3 sequence: CSAPRADRLRF. In nucleotides, the CDR3 is TGCAGTGCTCCCAGGGCGGACAGGTTACGCTTC.